Given below is one T cell receptor (beta chain) in context. Antigen unknown. cDNA came from about 0.5 to 1 ug RNA primed by random hexamers. The TCR beta CDR3 was amplified by immunoSEQ multiplex PCR across 54 Vbeta, 13 Jbeta. MiXCR was run by TCRdb on the immunoSEQ multiplex PCR reads, yielding one entry per CDR3 protein. The table records about 83,000 distinct CDR3 sequences, about 96% of them present only once. The sample comes from a study of CD8 T cells in Susac syndrome. Study information: Eight or nine of the sequenced Susac syndrome patients were in remission, and roughly six had active disease. Patients with Susac syndrome were, at the time of blood collection, therapy-naive, maintained on corticosteroids, or maintained on intravenous immunoglobulin alone.

Germline CDR1 SGDLS, CDR2 YYNGEE. The CDR3 spans 14 residues. The trim removed 3 bases at V and 8 bases at J, leaving 7 bases unmatched. Study-wide results and caveats: The greatest CD8+ clonal expansion in Susac occurred in TEMRA cells and in active patients.

The clonotype originates from a human donor with Susac syndrome. Sequencing was carried out using CD8+ T cells from PBMCs. The gene calls are TRBV9 and TRBJ1-4; 7 bases agree with TRBD1. This CDR3 is CASSEQGSSEKLFF. The DNA for the CDR3 is TGTGCCAGCAGCGAACAGGGGAGTTCGGAAAAACTGTTTTTT.